The 3 T cell receptor beta chains below all came from one sample that was sequenced in a study of early T cells in non-severe SARS-CoV-2 infection. TCRdb ran MiXCR on the 5' RACE reads and lists one entry per CDR3 protein. The top ten clones hold about 5.5% of a sample with tens of thousands of distinct CDR3 sequences, roughly 6.3% of them seen once. The sequencing sample was made of whole blood. These receptors all stem from an adult who was a healthcare worker with PCR-confirmed SARS-CoV-2 infection or an uninfected control (not recorded which).

This clonotype has just a few counts. This sequence joins TRBV7-6 and TRBJ2-2; D is uncertain. This CDR3 contains 13 residues. The germline gives CDR1 SGHVS, CDR2 FNYEAQ. Trimming removed 5 bases at V and 5 bases at J, with 9 bases between. As DNA, the CDR3 is TGTGCCAGCAGCCCACCAGTTACCGGGGAGCTGTTTTTT. It codes for CASSPPVTGELFF.

The chain links TRBV5-5 to TRBJ2-7, with D tentatively TRBD1 or TRBD2 (5 bases each). The V end lost 3 bases, the J end lost 3 bases, and 19 bases lay between the germline ends. This CDR3 region has 16 residues. Germline V gives CDR1 SGHKS, CDR2 YYEKEE (reference sequence). CDR3 bases: TGTGCCAGCAGCTGGGACCGGGACCCCGCCCGCTACGAGCAGTACTTC. Protein sequence: CASSWDRDPARYEQYF.

This clonotype has a handful of counts. The chain uses TRBV20-1 and TRBJ2-1; 8 positions match TRBD2. Germline lookup yields CDR1 DFQATT and CDR2 SNEGSKA (reference sequence). This CDR3 has 13 amino acids. V trimming: 7 bases; J trimming: 3 bases; junction bases outside the gene matches: 5. In DNA, the CDR3 is TGCAGTGGTAGCGGGAATATCTACAATGAGCAGTTCTTC. This sequence encodes CSGSGNIYNEQFF.